The entry below describes one TCR beta chain. The protocol was immunoSEQ multiplex PCR, while the TCRdb copy is restricted to in-frame clones and leaves out a portion. This sample has 75,000 to 100,000 clones, with about 91% found just once. This sample is part of a study of T cell changes during pregnancy in multiple sclerosis. The specimen comprised peripheral blood, sampled after pregnancy. The receptor comes from a female donor in good health, enrolled as a control in a pregnancy study.

As DNA, the CDR3 is TGTGCCAGCAAGCCCGAGGCAGGGCCCTACGAGCAGTACTTC. Its translation is CASKPEAGPYEQYF. V gene TRBV6-6 combines with J gene TRBJ2-7; possibly TRBD1 for D (5 bases). Germline CDR1 reads MNHNY; CDR2 reads SVGAGI (reference sequence). This CDR3 comprises 14 residues. Between the trimmed V and J ends, which lost 7 bases and 2 bases, there was a span of 15 bases.